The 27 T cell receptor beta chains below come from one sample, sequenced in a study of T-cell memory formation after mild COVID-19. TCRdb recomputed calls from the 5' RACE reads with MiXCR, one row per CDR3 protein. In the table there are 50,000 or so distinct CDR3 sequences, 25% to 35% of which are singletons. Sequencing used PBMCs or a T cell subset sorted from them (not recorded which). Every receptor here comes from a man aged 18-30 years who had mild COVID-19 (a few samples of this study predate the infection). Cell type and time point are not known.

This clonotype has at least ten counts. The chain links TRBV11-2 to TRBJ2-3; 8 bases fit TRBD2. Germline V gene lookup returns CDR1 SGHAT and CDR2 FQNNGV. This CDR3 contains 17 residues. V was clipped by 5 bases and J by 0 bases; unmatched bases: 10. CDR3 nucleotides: TGTGCCAGCAGCCCTTTTCCGGGGGGGTCTAGCACAGATACGCAGTATTTT. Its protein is CASSPFPGGSSTDTQYF.

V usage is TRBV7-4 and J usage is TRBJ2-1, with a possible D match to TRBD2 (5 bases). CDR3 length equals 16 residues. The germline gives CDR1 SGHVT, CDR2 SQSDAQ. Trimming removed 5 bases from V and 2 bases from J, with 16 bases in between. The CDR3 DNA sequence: TGTGCCAGCAGCCCCGTGGGAGCGGCGGCCTACAATGAGCAGTTCTTC. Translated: CASSPVGAAAYNEQFF.

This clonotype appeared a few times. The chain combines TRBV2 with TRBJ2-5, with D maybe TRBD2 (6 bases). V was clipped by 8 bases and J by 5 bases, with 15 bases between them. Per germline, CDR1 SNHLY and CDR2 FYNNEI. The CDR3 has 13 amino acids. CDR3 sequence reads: CASRALAWETQYF. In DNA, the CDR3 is TGTGCCAGCCGGGCTCTAGCGTGGGAGACCCAGTACTTC.

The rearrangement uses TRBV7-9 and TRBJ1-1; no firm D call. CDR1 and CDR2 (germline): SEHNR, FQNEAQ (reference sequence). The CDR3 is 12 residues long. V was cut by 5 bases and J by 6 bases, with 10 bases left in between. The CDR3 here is CASSDRRSEAFF. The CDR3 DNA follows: TGTGCCAGCAGCGACCGCAGGTCTGAAGCTTTCTTT.

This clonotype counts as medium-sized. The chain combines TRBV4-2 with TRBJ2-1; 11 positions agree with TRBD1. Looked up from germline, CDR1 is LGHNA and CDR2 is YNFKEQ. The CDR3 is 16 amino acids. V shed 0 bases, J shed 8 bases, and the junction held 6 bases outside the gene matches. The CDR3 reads CASSQDVGTGGHEQFF. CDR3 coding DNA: TGTGCCAGCAGCCAAGATGTAGGGACAGGGGGGCATGAGCAGTTCTTC.

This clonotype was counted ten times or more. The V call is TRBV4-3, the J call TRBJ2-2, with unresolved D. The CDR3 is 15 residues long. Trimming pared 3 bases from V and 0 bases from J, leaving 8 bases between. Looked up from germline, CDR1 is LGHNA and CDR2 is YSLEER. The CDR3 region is CASSQVSTNTGELFF. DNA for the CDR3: TGCGCCAGCAGCCAGGTGTCCACGAACACCGGGGAGCTGTTTTTT.

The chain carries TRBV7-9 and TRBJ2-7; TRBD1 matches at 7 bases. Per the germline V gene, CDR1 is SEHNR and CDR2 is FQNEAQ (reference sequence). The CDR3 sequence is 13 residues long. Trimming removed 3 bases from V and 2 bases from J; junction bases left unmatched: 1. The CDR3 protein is CASSFRGPYEQYV. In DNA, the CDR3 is TGTGCCAGCAGCTTTAGGGGGCCCTACGAGCAGTACGTC.

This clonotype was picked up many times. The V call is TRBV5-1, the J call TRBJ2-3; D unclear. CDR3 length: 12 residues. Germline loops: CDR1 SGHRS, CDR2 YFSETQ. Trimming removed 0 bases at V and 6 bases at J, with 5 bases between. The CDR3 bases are TGCGCCAGCAGCTTGGTCGGGGATACGCAGTATTTT. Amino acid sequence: CASSLVGDTQYF.

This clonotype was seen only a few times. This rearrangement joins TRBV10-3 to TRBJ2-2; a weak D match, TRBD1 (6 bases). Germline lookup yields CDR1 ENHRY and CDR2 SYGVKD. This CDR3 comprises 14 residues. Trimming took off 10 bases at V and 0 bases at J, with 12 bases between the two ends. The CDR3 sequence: CATTGTPNTGELFF. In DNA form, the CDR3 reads TGTGCCACCACCGGGACACCGAACACCGGGGAGCTGTTTTTT.

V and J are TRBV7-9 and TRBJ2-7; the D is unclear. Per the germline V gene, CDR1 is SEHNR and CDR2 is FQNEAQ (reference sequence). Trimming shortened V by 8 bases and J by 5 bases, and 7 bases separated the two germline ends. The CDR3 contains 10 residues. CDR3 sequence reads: CASGPNEQYF. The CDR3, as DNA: TGTGCCAGCGGACCCAACGAGCAGTACTTC.

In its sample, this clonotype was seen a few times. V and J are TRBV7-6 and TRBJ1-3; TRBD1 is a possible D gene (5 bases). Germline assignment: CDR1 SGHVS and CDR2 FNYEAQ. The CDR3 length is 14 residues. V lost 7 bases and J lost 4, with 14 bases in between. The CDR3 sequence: CASTLGVTGNTIYF. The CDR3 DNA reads TGTGCCAGCACCCTAGGGGTAACGGGAAACACCATATATTTT.

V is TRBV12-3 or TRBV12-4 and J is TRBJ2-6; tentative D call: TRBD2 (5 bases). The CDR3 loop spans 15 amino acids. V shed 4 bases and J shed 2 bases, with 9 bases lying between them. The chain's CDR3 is CASSYARAGANVLTF. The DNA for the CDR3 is TGTGCCAGCAGTTATGCGAGGGCTGGGGCCAACGTCCTGACTTTC.

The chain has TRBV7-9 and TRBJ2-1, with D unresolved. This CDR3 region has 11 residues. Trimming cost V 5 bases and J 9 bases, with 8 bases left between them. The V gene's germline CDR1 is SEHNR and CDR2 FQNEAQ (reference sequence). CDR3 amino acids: CASSIRGEQFF. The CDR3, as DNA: TGTGCCAGCAGCATACGAGGTGAGCAGTTCTTC.

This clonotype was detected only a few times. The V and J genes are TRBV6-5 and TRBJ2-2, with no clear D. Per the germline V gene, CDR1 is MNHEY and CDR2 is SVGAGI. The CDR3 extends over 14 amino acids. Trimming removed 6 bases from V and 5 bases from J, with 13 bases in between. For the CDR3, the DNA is TGTGCCAGCAGGCGCCAAGGGTTTACCGGGGAGCTGTTTTTT. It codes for CASRRQGFTGELFF.

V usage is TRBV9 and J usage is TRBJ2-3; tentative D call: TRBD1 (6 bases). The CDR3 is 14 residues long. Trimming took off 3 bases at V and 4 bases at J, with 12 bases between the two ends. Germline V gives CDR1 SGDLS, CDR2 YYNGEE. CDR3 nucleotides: TGTGCCAGCAGCGCCTACAGGGCATCAGATACGCAGTATTTT. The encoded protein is CASSAYRASDTQYF. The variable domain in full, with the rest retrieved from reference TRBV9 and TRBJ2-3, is DSGVTQTPKHLITATGQRVTLRCSPRSGDLSVYWYQQSLDQGLQFLIQYYNGEERAKGNILERFSAQQFPDLHSELNLSSLELGDSALYFCASSAYRASDTQYFGPGTRLTVL.

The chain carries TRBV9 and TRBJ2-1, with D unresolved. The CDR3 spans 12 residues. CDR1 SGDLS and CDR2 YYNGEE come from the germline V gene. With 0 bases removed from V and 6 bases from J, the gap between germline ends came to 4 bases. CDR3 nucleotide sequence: TGTGCCAGCAGCGTAGTTTTCAATGAGCAGTTCTTC. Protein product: CASSVVFNEQFF. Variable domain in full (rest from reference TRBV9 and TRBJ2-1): DSGVTQTPKHLITATGQRVTLRCSPRSGDLSVYWYQQSLDQGLQFLIQYYNGEERAKGNILERFSAQQFPDLHSELNLSSLELGDSALYFCASSVVFNEQFFGPGTRLTVL.

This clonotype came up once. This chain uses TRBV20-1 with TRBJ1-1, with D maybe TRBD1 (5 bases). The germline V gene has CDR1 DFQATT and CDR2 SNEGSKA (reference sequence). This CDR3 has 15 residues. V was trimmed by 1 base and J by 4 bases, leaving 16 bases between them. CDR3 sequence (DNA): TGCAGTGCTAGAGTCGGGCCAGGGACGATCACTGAAGCTTTCTTT. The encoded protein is CSARVGPGTITEAFF.

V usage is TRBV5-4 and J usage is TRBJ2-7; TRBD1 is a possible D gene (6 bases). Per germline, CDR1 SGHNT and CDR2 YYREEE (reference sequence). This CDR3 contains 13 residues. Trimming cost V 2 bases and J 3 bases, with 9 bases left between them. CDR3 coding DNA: TGTGCCAGCAGCTTCCAGGGGAACTACGAGCAGTACTTC. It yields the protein CASSFQGNYEQYF.

In nucleotides, the CDR3 is TGTGCCAGCAGTGATGCGCGCCTCGCGGTCTACGAGCAGTACTTC. It translates to CASSDARLAVYEQYF. The chain uses TRBV2 and TRBJ2-7; D gene uncertain. V was trimmed by 3 bases and J by 3 bases, leaving 15 bases between them. Germline V gene sequence: CDR1 SNHLY, CDR2 FYNNEI. The CDR3 runs 15 residues.

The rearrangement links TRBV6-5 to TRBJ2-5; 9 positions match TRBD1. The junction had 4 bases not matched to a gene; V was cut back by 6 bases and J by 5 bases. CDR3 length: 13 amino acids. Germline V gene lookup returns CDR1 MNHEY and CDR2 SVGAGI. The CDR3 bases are TGTGCCAGCAGCCAAGACAGGGGGGAGACCCAGTACTTC. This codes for CASSQDRGETQYF.

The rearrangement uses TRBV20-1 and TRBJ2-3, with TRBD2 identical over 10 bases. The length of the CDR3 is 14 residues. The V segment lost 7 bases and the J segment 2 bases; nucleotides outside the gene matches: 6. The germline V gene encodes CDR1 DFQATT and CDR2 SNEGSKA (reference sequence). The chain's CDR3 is CSGGGLAATDTQYF. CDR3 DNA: TGCAGTGGGGGTGGACTAGCGGCCACAGATACGCAGTATTTT.

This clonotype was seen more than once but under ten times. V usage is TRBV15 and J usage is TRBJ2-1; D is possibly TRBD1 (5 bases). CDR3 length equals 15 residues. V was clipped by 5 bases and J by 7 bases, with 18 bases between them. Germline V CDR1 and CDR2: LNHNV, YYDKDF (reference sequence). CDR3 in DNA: TGTGCCACCAGCCCCCCACCCCAGGGCGGTAATGAGCAGTTCTTC. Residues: CATSPPPQGGNEQFF.

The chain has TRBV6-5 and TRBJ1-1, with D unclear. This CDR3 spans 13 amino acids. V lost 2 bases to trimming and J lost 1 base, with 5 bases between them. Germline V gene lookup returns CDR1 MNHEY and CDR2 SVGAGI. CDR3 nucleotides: TGTGCCAGCAGTTACGTCCAGAACACTGAAGCTTTCTTT. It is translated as CASSYVQNTEAFF.

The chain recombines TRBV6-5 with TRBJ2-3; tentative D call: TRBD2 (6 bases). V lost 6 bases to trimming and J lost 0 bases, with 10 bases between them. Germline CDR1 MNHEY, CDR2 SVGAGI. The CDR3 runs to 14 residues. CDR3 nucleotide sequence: TGTGCCAGCAGGGATGCGGGGAGCACAGATACGCAGTATTTT. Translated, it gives CASRDAGSTDTQYF.

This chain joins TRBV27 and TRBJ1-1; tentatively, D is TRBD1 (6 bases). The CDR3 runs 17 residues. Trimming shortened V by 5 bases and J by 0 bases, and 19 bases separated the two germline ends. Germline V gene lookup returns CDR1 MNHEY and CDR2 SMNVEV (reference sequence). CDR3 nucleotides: TGTGCCAGCAGTCCTCTTGTGACGGAGGGGGTGAACACTGAAGCTTTCTTT. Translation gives CASSPLVTEGVNTEAFF.

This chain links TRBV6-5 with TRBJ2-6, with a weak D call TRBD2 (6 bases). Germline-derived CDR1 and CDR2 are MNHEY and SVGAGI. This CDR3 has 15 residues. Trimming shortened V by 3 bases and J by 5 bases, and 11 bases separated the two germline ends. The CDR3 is CASSYGTGWANVLTF. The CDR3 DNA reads TGTGCCAGCAGTTATGGGACTGGTTGGGCCAACGTCCTGACTTTC.

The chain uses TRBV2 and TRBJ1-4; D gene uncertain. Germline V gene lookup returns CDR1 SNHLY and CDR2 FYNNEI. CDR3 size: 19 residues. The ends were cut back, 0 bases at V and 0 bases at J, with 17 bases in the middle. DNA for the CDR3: TGTGCCAGCAGTGAAGCCTCTTTGGGAGCAACCTCAACTAATGAAAAACTGTTTTTT. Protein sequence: CASSEASLGATSTNEKLFF. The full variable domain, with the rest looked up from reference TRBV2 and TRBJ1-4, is EPEVTQTPSHQVTQMGQEVILRCVPISNHLYFYWYRQILGQKVEFLVSFYNNEISEKSEIFDDQFSVERPDGSNFTLKIRSTKLEDSAMYFCASSEASLGATSTNEKLFFGSGTQLSVL.